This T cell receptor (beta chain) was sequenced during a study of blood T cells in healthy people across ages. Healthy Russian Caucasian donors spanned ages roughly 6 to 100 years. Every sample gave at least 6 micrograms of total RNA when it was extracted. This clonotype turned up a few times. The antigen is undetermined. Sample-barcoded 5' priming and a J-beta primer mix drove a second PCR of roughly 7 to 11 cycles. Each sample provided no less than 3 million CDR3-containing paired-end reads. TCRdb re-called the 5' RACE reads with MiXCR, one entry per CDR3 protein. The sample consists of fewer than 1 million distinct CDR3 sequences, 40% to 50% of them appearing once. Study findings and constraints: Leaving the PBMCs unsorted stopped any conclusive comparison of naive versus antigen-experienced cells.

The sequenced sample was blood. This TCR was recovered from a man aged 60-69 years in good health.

This chain's CDR3 is CASSGTGGTDTQYF. The CDR3 DNA reads as TGTGCCAGCAGTGGGACAGGGGGCACAGATACGCAGTATTTT. V gene TRBV12-3 or TRBV12-4 combines with J gene TRBJ2-3; 10 nucleotides agree with TRBD1. Trimming at V came to 5 bases and at J to 1 base, leaving 0 bases not matched to a gene. This CDR3 region has 14 residues.